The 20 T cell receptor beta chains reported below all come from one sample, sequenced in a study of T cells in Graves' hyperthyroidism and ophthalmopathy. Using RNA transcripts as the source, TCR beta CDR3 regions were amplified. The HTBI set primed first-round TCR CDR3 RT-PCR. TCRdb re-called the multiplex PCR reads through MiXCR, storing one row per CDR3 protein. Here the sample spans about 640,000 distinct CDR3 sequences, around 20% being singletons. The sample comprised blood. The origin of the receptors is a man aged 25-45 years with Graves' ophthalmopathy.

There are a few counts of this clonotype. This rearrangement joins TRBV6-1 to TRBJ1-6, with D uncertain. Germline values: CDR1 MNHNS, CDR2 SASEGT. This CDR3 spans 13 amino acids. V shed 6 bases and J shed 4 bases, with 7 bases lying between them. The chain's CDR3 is CASSREYNSPLHF. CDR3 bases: TGTGCCAGCAGCCGGGAGTATAATTCACCCCTCCACTTT.

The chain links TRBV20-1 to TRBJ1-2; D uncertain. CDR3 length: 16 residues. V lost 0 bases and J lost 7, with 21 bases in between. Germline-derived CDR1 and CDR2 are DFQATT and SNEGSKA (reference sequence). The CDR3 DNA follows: TGCAGTGCTAGAGATCAGGAGGGAGGGATACGGGCTGGCTACACCTTC. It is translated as CSARDQEGGIRAGYTF.

The CDR3 here is CSASSQLNQPQHF. The DNA of the CDR3 is TGCAGTGCTAGTAGCCAGCTTAATCAGCCCCAGCATTTT. The V and J genes are TRBV20-1 and TRBJ1-5, with unresolved D. Germline CDR1 DFQATT, CDR2 SNEGSKA (reference sequence). The V and J ends lost 3 bases and 4 bases respectively, with 10 bases between them. The CDR3 is 13 residues long.

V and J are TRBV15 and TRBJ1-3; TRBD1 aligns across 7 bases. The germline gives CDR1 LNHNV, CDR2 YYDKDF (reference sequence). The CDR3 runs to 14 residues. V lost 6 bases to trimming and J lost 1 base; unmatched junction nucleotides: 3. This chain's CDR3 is CATRTTGSGNTIYF. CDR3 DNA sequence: TGTGCCACCAGAACGACAGGGTCTGGAAACACCATATATTTT.

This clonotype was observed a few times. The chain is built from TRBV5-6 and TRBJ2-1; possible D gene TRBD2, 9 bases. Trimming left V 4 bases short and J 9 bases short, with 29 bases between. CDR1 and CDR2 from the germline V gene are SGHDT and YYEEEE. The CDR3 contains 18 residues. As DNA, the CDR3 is TGTGCCAGCAGCATCGGACAGGGTGGCAGCGGGAGGCGGGTTGAGCAGTTCTTC. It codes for CASSIGQGGSGRRVEQFF.

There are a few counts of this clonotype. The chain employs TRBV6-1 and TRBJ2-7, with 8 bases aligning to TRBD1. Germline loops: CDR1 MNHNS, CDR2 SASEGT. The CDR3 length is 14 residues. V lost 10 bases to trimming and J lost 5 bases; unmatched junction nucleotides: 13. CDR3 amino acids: CATTGGKTGHEQYF. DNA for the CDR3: TGTGCCACCACAGGGGGTAAAACTGGCCACGAGCAGTACTTC.

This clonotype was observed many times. CDR3 coding DNA: TGTGCCAGCAGCCCGCTCGAGCGGGAGGGTCGGAACATTCAGTACTTC. Translated: CASSPLEREGRNIQYF. The rearrangement uses TRBV11-2 and TRBJ2-4, with 10 bases matching TRBD2. CDR3 length: 16 amino acids. CDR1 SGHAT and CDR2 FQNNGV come from the germline V gene. V was pared by 5 bases and J by 7 bases, with 11 bases of the junction left unmatched.

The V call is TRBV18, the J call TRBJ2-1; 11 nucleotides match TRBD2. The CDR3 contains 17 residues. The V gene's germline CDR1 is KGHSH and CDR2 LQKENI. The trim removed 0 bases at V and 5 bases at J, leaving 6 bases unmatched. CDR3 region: CASSPPTGTSGNNEQFF. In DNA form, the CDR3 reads TGTGCCAGCTCACCACCCACCGGGACTAGCGGAAACAATGAGCAGTTCTTC.

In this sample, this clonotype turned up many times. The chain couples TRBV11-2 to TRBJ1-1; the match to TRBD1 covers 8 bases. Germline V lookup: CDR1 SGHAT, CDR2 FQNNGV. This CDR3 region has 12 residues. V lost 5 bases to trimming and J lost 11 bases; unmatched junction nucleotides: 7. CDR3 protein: CASSPGQGWAFF. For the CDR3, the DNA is TGTGCCAGCAGCCCCGGACAGGGTTGGGCTTTCTTT. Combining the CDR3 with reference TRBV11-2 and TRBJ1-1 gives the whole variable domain EAGVAQSPRYKIIEKRQSVAFWCNPISGHATLYWYQQILGQGPKLLIQFQNNGVVDDSQLPKDRFSAERLKGVDSTLKIQPAKLEDSAVYLCASSPGQGWAFFGQGTRLTVV.

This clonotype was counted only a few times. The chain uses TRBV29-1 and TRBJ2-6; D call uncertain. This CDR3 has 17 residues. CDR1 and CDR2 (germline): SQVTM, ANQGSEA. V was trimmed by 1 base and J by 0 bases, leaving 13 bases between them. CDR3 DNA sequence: TGCAGCGTTGAAGTACGGCCGAACTCCTCTGGGGCCAACGTCCTGACTTTC. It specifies CSVEVRPNSSGANVLTF.

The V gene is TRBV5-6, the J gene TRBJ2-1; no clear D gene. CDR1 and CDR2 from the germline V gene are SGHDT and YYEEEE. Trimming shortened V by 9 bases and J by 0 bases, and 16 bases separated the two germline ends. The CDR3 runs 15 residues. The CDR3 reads CATLSRLSSYNEQFF. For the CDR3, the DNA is TGTGCCACCTTGTCCCGTTTAAGCTCCTACAATGAGCAGTTCTTC.

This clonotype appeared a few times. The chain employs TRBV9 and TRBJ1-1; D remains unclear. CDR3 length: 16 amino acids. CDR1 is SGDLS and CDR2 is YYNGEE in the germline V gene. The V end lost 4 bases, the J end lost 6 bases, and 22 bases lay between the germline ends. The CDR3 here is CASSPREPTRHSEAFF. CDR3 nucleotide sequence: TGTGCCAGCAGCCCACGAGAGCCTACGAGACACTCTGAAGCTTTCTTT.

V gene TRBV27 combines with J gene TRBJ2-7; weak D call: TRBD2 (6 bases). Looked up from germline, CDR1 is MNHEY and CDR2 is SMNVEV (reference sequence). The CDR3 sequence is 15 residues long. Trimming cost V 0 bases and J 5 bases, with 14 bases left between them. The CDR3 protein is CASSLSRLGGNEQYF. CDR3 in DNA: TGTGCCAGCAGTTTATCCAGACTTGGGGGGAACGAGCAGTACTTC.

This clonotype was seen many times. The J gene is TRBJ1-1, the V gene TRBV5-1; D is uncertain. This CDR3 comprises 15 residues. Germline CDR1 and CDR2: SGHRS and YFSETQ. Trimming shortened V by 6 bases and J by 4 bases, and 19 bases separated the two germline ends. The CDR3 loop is CASKTDVAVGTEAFF. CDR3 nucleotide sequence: TGCGCCAGCAAAACTGATGTGGCGGTCGGCACTGAAGCTTTCTTT. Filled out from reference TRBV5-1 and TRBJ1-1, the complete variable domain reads KAGVTQTPRYLIKTRGQQVTLSCSPISGHRSVSWYQQTPGQGLQFLFEYFSETQRNKGNFPGRFSGRQFSNSRSEMNVSTLELGDSALYLCASKTDVAVGTEAFFGQGTRLTVV.

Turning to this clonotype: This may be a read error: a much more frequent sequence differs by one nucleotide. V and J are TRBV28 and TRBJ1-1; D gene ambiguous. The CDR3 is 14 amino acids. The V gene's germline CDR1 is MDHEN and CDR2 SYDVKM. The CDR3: CTSSLLQDGTEAFF. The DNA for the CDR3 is TGTACCAGCAGTCTTCTCCAGGACGGCACTGAAGCTTTCTTT.

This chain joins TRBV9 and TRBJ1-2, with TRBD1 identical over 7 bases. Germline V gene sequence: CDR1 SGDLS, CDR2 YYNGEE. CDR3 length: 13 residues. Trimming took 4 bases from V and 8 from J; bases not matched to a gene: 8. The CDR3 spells CASSTRQGRGYTF. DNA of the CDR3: TGTGCCAGCAGCACCAGACAGGGCCGGGGCTACACCTTC. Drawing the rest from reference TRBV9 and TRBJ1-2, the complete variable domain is DSGVTQTPKHLITATGQRVTLRCSPRSGDLSVYWYQQSLDQGLQFLIQYYNGEERAKGNILERFSAQQFPDLHSELNLSSLELGDSALYFCASSTRQGRGYTFGSGTRLTVV.

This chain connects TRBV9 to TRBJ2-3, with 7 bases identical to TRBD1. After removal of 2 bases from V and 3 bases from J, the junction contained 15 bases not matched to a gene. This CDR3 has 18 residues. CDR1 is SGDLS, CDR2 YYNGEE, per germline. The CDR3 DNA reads TGTGCCAGCAGCGTCGCCTCCGGGACAGAATTTCAGACAGATACGCAGTATTTT. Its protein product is CASSVASGTEFQTDTQYF.

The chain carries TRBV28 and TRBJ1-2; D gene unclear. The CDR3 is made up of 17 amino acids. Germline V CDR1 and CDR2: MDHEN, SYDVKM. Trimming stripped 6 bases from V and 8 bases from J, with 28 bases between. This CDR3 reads CASRPSTGILPFRGYTF. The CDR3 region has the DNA TGTGCCAGCAGGCCATCCACCGGGATACTCCCCTTTAGAGGCTACACCTTC.

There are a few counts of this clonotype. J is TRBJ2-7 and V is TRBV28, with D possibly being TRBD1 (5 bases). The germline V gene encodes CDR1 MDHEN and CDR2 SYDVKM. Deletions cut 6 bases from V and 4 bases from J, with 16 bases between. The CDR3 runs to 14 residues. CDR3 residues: CASSLSVTAYEQYF. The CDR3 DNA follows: TGTGCCAGCAGCCTTTCAGTGACAGCATACGAGCAGTACTTC.

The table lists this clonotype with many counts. The CDR3: CASSLGLMYEQFF. DNA for the CDR3: TGTGCCAGCAGCTTGGGACTTATGTATGAGCAGTTCTTC. The chain joins TRBV7-9 to TRBJ2-1, with a weak D call TRBD2 (6 bases). CDR3 length: 13 residues. Trimming cost V 3 bases and J 8 bases, with 11 bases left between them. Germline-derived CDR1 and CDR2 are SEHNR and FQNEAQ (reference sequence).